This is a list of T cell receptor beta chains from one sample in a study of CD8+ T cells in alopecia areata. TCRdb's copy holds only in-frame clones and misses some; the assay was immunoSEQ multiplex PCR. The table has fewer than 350,000 clones, about 62% seen once. The sequencing used CD4+ T cells sorted from blood, collected at week 24, from a patient treated with tofacitinib. These receptors were obtained from a human donor with alopecia areata. CDR3s include the opening cysteine and the closing phenylalanine or tryptophan. A D gene is named only where the DNA matches it firmly. A row's size may be missing; if present it is once, few, many or a size class.

d_call: TRBD1
j_call: TRBJ1-5
cdr3_length: 12
clone_size: -
v_call: TRBV29-1
cdr3_aa: CSVGDRDQPQHF
cdr3_nt: TGCAGCGTGGGGGACAGGGATCAGCCCCAGCATTTT

d_call: -
j_call: TRBJ1-5
cdr3_length: 12
clone_size: -
v_call: TRBV10-3
cdr3_aa: CAISEGQQPQHF
cdr3_nt: TGTGCCATCAGTGAAGGGCAGCAGCCCCAGCATTTT

d_call: TRBD2
j_call: TRBJ2-2
cdr3_length: 17
clone_size: -
v_call: TRBV7-2
cdr3_aa: CASSKRTSLSNTGELFF
cdr3_nt: TGTGCCAGCAGCAAGCGGACTAGCCTCTCGAACACCGGGGAGCTGTTTTTT

d_call: TRBD2
j_call: TRBJ2-7
cdr3_length: 16
clone_size: -
v_call: TRBV30
cdr3_aa: CAWSDPWRGSSYEQYF
cdr3_nt: TGTGCCTGGAGTGACCCCTGGCGGGGGAGCTCCTACGAGCAGTACTTC

d_call: -
j_call: TRBJ2-7
cdr3_length: 12
clone_size: -
v_call: TRBV30
cdr3_aa: CAWARDHYEQYF
cdr3_nt: TGTGCCTGGGCCCGGGACCACTACGAGCAGTACTTC

d_call: TRBD1
j_call: TRBJ1-1
cdr3_length: 16
clone_size: -
v_call: TRBV7-6
cdr3_aa: CASSFRQGDMNTEAFF
cdr3_nt: TGTGCCAGCAGCTTTAGACAGGGTGACATGAACACTGAAGCTTTCTTT

d_call: -
j_call: TRBJ2-5
cdr3_length: 12
clone_size: once
v_call: TRBV6-5
cdr3_aa: CASSYDRETQYF
cdr3_nt: TGTGCCAGCAGTTACGACAGGGAGACCCAGTACTTC

d_call: -
j_call: TRBJ1-2
cdr3_length: 13
clone_size: -
v_call: TRBV25-1
cdr3_aa: CASRGSPRGGYTF
cdr3_nt: TGTGCCAGCCGCGGTTCCCCTCGGGGGGGCTACACCTTC

d_call: TRBD1
j_call: TRBJ1-1
cdr3_length: 20
clone_size: few
v_call: TRBV29-1
cdr3_aa: CSVEGLLPSPANRGGTEAFF
cdr3_nt: TGCAGCGTTGAAGGCCTCTTACCCTCCCCCGCAAACAGGGGAGGGACTGAAGCTTTCTTT

d_call: -
j_call: TRBJ1-5
cdr3_length: 13
clone_size: few
v_call: TRBV30
cdr3_aa: CAWSVRGREPQHF
cdr3_nt: TGTGCCTGGAGTGTACGAGGAAGGGAGCCCCAGCATTTT

d_call: -
j_call: TRBJ1-2
cdr3_length: 14
clone_size: -
v_call: TRBV15
cdr3_aa: CATSARVAGYGYTF
cdr3_nt: TGTGCCACCAGCGCGCGGGTGGCTGGATATGGCTACACCTTC

d_call: -
j_call: TRBJ1-1
cdr3_length: 15
clone_size: once
v_call: TRBV6-5
cdr3_aa: CASRLMRGVGTEAFF
cdr3_nt: TGTGCCAGCAGGCTGATGAGGGGAGTAGGCACTGAAGCTTTCTTT

d_call: TRBD1
j_call: TRBJ2-7
cdr3_length: 14
clone_size: few
v_call: TRBV25-1
cdr3_aa: CASSEDRGHYEQYF
cdr3_nt: TGTGCCAGCAGTGAGGACAGGGGGCACTACGAGCAGTACTTC

d_call: -
j_call: TRBJ2-1
cdr3_length: 15
clone_size: few
v_call: TRBV30
cdr3_aa: CAWSAGIQLSNEQFF
cdr3_nt: TGTGCCTGGAGTGCCGGGATACAACTCTCAAATGAGCAGTTCTTC

d_call: -
j_call: TRBJ2-3
cdr3_length: 16
clone_size: -
v_call: TRBV7-9
cdr3_aa: CASSLDGGGVTDTQYF
cdr3_nt: TGTGCCAGCAGCTTAGATGGGGGAGGTGTAACAGATACGCAGTATTTT

d_call: -
j_call: TRBJ1-5
cdr3_length: 15
clone_size: -
v_call: TRBV29-1
cdr3_aa: CSVEVGRGRNQPQHF
cdr3_nt: TGCAGCGTTGAAGTCGGAAGGGGACGCAATCAGCCCCAGCATTTT

d_call: -
j_call: TRBJ2-5
cdr3_length: 15
clone_size: -
v_call: TRBV27
cdr3_aa: CASSPPGEKEETQYF
cdr3_nt: TGTGCCAGCAGTCCTCCGGGGGAAAAGGAAGAGACCCAGTACTTC

d_call: -
j_call: TRBJ1-6
cdr3_length: 16
clone_size: -
v_call: TRBV28
cdr3_aa: CASSSQELWGDSPLHF
cdr3_nt: TGTGCCAGCAGTTCCCAAGAGCTGTGGGGCGATTCACCCCTCCACTTT

d_call: TRBD1
j_call: TRBJ2-3
cdr3_length: 15
clone_size: few
v_call: TRBV7-9
cdr3_aa: CASSSGTGNTDTQYF
cdr3_nt: TGTGCCAGCAGCTCCGGGACAGGGAACACAGATACGCAGTATTTT

d_call: TRBD2
j_call: TRBJ2-1
cdr3_length: 14
clone_size: -
v_call: TRBV5-4
cdr3_aa: CASSRGGSRNEQFF
cdr3_nt: TGTGCCAGCAGCCGGGGGGGGAGTAGGAATGAGCAGTTCTTC

d_call: -
j_call: TRBJ2-1
cdr3_length: 13
clone_size: few
v_call: TRBV2
cdr3_aa: CASSPQGVNEQFF
cdr3_nt: TGTGCCAGCAGTCCACAGGGTGTGAATGAGCAGTTCTTC

d_call: -
j_call: TRBJ1-4
cdr3_length: 13
clone_size: -
v_call: TRBV13
cdr3_aa: CASSLAGLGKLFF
cdr3_nt: TGTGCCAGCAGCTTAGCGGGGTTGGGGAAACTGTTTTTT

d_call: TRBD1
j_call: TRBJ2-6
cdr3_length: 17
clone_size: -
v_call: TRBV5-4
cdr3_aa: CASSPGQGASGANVLTF
cdr3_nt: TGTGCCAGCAGCCCTGGACAGGGGGCGTCTGGGGCCAACGTCCTGACTTTC

d_call: -
j_call: TRBJ2-3
cdr3_length: 15
clone_size: -
v_call: TRBV7-6
cdr3_aa: CASSLAGPPRNTQYF
cdr3_nt: TGTGCCAGCAGCTTAGCCGGGCCTCCCAGGAATACGCAGTATTTT

d_call: TRBD2
j_call: TRBJ2-1
cdr3_length: 17
clone_size: few
v_call: TRBV29-1
cdr3_aa: CSVVLRQGPGGNNEQFF
cdr3_nt: TGCAGCGTTGTCCTTCGGCAAGGACCGGGGGGGAACAATGAGCAGTTCTTC

d_call: -
j_call: TRBJ1-6
cdr3_length: 15
clone_size: -
v_call: TRBV28
cdr3_aa: CASRKQGSRGSPLHF
cdr3_nt: TGTGCCAGCAGGAAACAGGGATCCCGCGGTTCACCCCTCCACTTT

d_call: -
j_call: TRBJ2-5
cdr3_length: 13
clone_size: -
v_call: TRBV2
cdr3_aa: CASTRGPQETQYF
cdr3_nt: TGTGCCAGCACCAGAGGCCCGCAAGAGACCCAGTACTTC

d_call: TRBD1
j_call: TRBJ2-7
cdr3_length: 14
clone_size: -
v_call: TRBV30
cdr3_aa: CAWSGGTGAYEQYF
cdr3_nt: TGTGCCTGGAGTGGTGGGACAGGGGCCTACGAGCAGTACTTC

d_call: TRBD2
j_call: TRBJ2-1
cdr3_length: 16
clone_size: few
v_call: TRBV4-3
cdr3_aa: CASSQPTSGGYNEQFF
cdr3_nt: TGCGCCAGCAGCCAACCTACTAGCGGGGGTTACAATGAGCAGTTCTTC

d_call: -
j_call: TRBJ2-7
cdr3_length: 15
clone_size: -
v_call: TRBV27
cdr3_aa: CASSLRLSSSYEQYF
cdr3_nt: TGTGCCAGCAGTTTAAGGTTAAGTTCCTCCTACGAGCAGTACTTC

d_call: -
j_call: TRBJ1-2
cdr3_length: 13
clone_size: -
v_call: TRBV7-9
cdr3_aa: CASSPGALEGYTF
cdr3_nt: TGTGCCAGCAGCCCCGGGGCTTTGGAAGGCTACACCTTC

d_call: -
j_call: TRBJ1-1
cdr3_length: 14
clone_size: -
v_call: TRBV4-2
cdr3_aa: CASSQVGTVFEAFF
cdr3_nt: TGTGCCAGCAGCCAAGTAGGCACGGTTTTTGAAGCTTTCTTT

d_call: -
j_call: TRBJ2-1
cdr3_length: 13
clone_size: -
v_call: TRBV30
cdr3_aa: CAWSRGANNEQFF
cdr3_nt: TGTGCCTGGAGTCGGGGGGCTAACAATGAGCAGTTCTTC

d_call: -
j_call: TRBJ1-1
cdr3_length: 14
clone_size: -
v_call: TRBV6-5
cdr3_aa: CASSTTSLNTEAFF
cdr3_nt: TGTGCCAGCAGTACGACATCCCTGAACACTGAAGCTTTCTTT

d_call: TRBD1
j_call: TRBJ1-2
cdr3_length: 17
clone_size: -
v_call: TRBV2
cdr3_aa: CASSLLTWTGGGYGYTF
cdr3_nt: TGTGCCAGCAGTCTTTTGACCTGGACAGGGGGAGGGTATGGCTACACCTTC

d_call: TRBD2
j_call: TRBJ2-5
cdr3_length: 12
clone_size: -
v_call: TRBV7-2
cdr3_aa: CASSSPGGTQYF
cdr3_nt: TGTGCCAGCAGCTCCCCGGGGGGGACCCAGTACTTC

d_call: -
j_call: TRBJ2-7
cdr3_length: 14
clone_size: few
v_call: TRBV6-6
cdr3_aa: CASQENRRLDEQYF
cdr3_nt: TGTGCCAGTCAGGAAAATCGTCGACTCGACGAGCAGTACTTC

d_call: -
j_call: TRBJ2-7
cdr3_length: 13
clone_size: few
v_call: TRBV5-1
cdr3_aa: CASSLVWGDEQYF
cdr3_nt: TGCGCCAGCAGCTTGGTCTGGGGCGACGAGCAGTACTTC

d_call: -
j_call: TRBJ1-1
cdr3_length: 11
clone_size: -
v_call: TRBV29-1
cdr3_aa: CSGYRNTEAFF
cdr3_nt: TGCAGCGGGTACAGAAACACTGAAGCTTTCTTT

d_call: TRBD2
j_call: TRBJ2-2
cdr3_length: 17
clone_size: -
v_call: TRBV29-1
cdr3_aa: CSVEGLAGRKYTGELFF
cdr3_nt: TGCAGCGTTGAAGGGCTAGCGGGGCGGAAGTACACCGGGGAGCTGTTTTTT

d_call: TRBD1
j_call: TRBJ2-1
cdr3_length: 15
clone_size: -
v_call: TRBV5-1
cdr3_aa: CASSSLRQGSDEQFF
cdr3_nt: TGCGCCAGCAGCTCGCTTCGACAGGGTTCGGATGAGCAGTTCTTC

d_call: TRBD1
j_call: TRBJ1-2
cdr3_length: 14
clone_size: -
v_call: TRBV6-1
cdr3_aa: CASSRDSSNYGYTF
cdr3_nt: TGTGCCAGCAGTAGGGACAGCTCTAACTATGGCTACACCTTC

d_call: -
j_call: TRBJ1-2
cdr3_length: 15
clone_size: -
v_call: TRBV4-2
cdr3_aa: CASSQELTSNYGYTF
cdr3_nt: TGTGCCAGCAGCCAAGAATTAACGTCCAACTATGGCTACACCTTC

d_call: -
j_call: TRBJ1-6
cdr3_length: 15
clone_size: once
v_call: TRBV9
cdr3_aa: CASSVEGRSDSPLHF
cdr3_nt: TGTGCCAGCAGCGTAGAAGGCAGGTCCGATTCACCCCTCCACTTT

d_call: -
j_call: TRBJ2-4
cdr3_length: 11
clone_size: -
v_call: TRBV30
cdr3_aa: CAWNMRDIQYF
cdr3_nt: TGTGCCTGGAATATGAGGGACATTCAGTACTTC

d_call: -
j_call: TRBJ1-5
cdr3_length: 14
clone_size: -
v_call: TRBV4-3
cdr3_aa: CASSQDFSNQPQHF
cdr3_nt: TGCGCCAGCAGCCAAGATTTTAGCAATCAGCCCCAGCATTTT

d_call: -
j_call: TRBJ1-2
cdr3_length: 14
clone_size: once
v_call: TRBV2
cdr3_aa: CASSVRGAGYGYTF
cdr3_nt: TGTGCCAGCAGTGTACGGGGGGCCGGCTATGGCTACACCTTC

d_call: -
j_call: TRBJ2-7
cdr3_length: 14
clone_size: -
v_call: TRBV7-2
cdr3_aa: CASSLGPGEYEQYF
cdr3_nt: TGTGCCAGCAGCTTAGGTCCAGGGGAGTACGAGCAGTACTTC